This T cell receptor (beta chain) was sequenced during a study of cytomegalovirus exposure and HLA in healthy donors. The CDR3 extends over 11 amino acids. V lost 7 bases and J 5 bases, leaving 9 bases between the germline ends. CDR1 and CDR2 from the germline V gene are SQVTM and ANQGSEA. The PCR was carried out with 60 Vbeta primers and 13 Jbeta primers. Clones were read by immunoSEQ multiplex PCR, and TCRdb kept only the in-frame ones, dropping some. The profile shows 150,000 to 200,000 clones, around 80% of them singletons. The chain couples TRBV29-1 to TRBJ2-1; TRBD1 might be the D (5 bases). The receptor comes from a woman aged 25 to 39 in good health and CMV-seropositive. The sequenced material came from PBMCs. Written as DNA, the CDR3 is TGCAGCGCAACCAGGGACAATGAGCAGTTCTTC. Translated: CSATRDNEQFF.